The 13 T cell receptor beta chains given below trace back to one sample, sequenced in a study of T cell responses to AZD1222 COVID-19 vaccine. TCRdb keeps only in-frame clones here, not all; method: immunoSEQ multiplex PCR. The table has 120,000 or so clones, 75% to 95% seen once. Source: peripheral blood, taken on day 0 of AZD1222 vaccination. Receptor source: an adult in good health.

CDR3 coding DNA: TGTGCCAGCAGTCCGATTGGTTTGAGGGGCAGCAATCAGCCCCAGCATTTT. Its translation is CASSPIGLRGSNQPQHF. The rearrangement links TRBV2 to TRBJ1-5, with D possibly TRBD1 on 5 matching bases. Between the trimmed V and J ends, which lost 5 bases and 1 base, there was a span of 18 bases. Looked up from germline, CDR1 is SNHLY and CDR2 is FYNNEI. The CDR3 has 17 residues. The full variable domain, with the rest looked up from reference TRBV2 and TRBJ1-5, is EPEVTQTPSHQVTQMGQEVILRCVPISNHLYFYWYRQILGQKVEFLVSFYNNEISEKSEIFDDQFSVERPDGSNFTLKIRSTKLEDSAMYFCASSPIGLRGSNQPQHFGDGTRLSIL.

CDR3 in DNA: TGTGCCAGCAGTTTAGGGGGACAGGGAAGCAATCAGCCCCAGCATTTT. Encoded protein: CASSLGGQGSNQPQHF. The chain employs TRBV28 and TRBJ1-5, with 9 positions matching TRBD1. Germline CDR1 and CDR2: MDHEN and SYDVKM. V was clipped by 2 bases and J by 1 base; unmatched bases: 3. The CDR3 contains 16 residues.

The chain uses TRBV21-1 and TRBJ2-2; the listed D gene, TRBD2, was not tested against the DNA. TRBV21-1 counts as a pseudogene. The CDR3 is made up of 16 amino acids. The CDR3 nucleotides are TGTGCCAGCAGCAAAGCGCTTTACGGTAAGACCGGGGAGCTGTTTTTT. Amino acids: CASSKALYGKTGELFF.

The chain carries TRBV7-2 and TRBJ2-3; no definite D call. V shed 3 bases and J shed 3 bases, with 1 base lying between them. CDR1 SGHTA and CDR2 FQGNSA come from the germline V gene. The CDR3 runs 11 residues. CDR3 DNA: TGTGCCAGCAGCTTTACAGATACGCAGTATTTT. The encoded protein is CASSFTDTQYF. Supplemented by reference TRBV7-2 and TRBJ2-3, the full variable domain reads GAGVSQSPSNKVTEKGKDVELRCDPISGHTALYWYRQSLGQGLEFLIYFQGNSAPDKSGLPSDRFSAERTGGSVSTLTIQRTQQEDSAVYLCASSFTDTQYFGPGTRLTVL.

This rearrangement joins TRBV6-2 or TRBV6-3 to TRBJ1-4; tentative D call: TRBD1 (6 bases). This CDR3 is built from 14 residues. Germline V gives CDR1 MNHEY, CDR2 SVGEGT. CDR3 amino acids: CASGRGRTNEKLFF. The CDR3 DNA reads as TGTGCGAGCGGCCGGGGGCGGACTAATGAAAAACTGTTTTTT.

The chain employs TRBV5-1 and TRBJ2-3, with a possible D match to TRBD2 (6 bases). CDR1 is SGHRS and CDR2 is YFSETQ in the germline V gene. The germline V and J ends were trimmed by 0 bases and 5 bases, with 13 bases remaining between them. There are 15 residues in the CDR3. The CDR3 coding sequence is TGCGCCAGCAGCTTGGCCATCGGCGGGGAAGATACGCAGTATTTT. Its protein is CASSLAIGGEDTQYF. The complete variable domain, with remaining parts taken from reference TRBV5-1 and TRBJ2-3, reads KAGVTQTPRYLIKTRGQQVTLSCSPISGHRSVSWYQQTPGQGLQFLFEYFSETQRNKGNFPGRFSGRQFSNSRSEMNVSTLELGDSALYLCASSLAIGGEDTQYFGPGTRLTVL.

The genes are TRBV5-4 and TRBJ2-3; 11 bases map to TRBD2. The CDR3 extends over 16 amino acids. Germline V gene sequence: CDR1 SGHNT, CDR2 YYREEE (reference sequence). The junction had 10 bases not matched to a gene; V was cut back by 4 bases and J by 6 bases. CDR3 DNA sequence: TGTGCCAGCAGCAGGACTAGCGGGCCCCCGGTGGATACGCAGTATTTT. It specifies CASSRTSGPPVDTQYF.

The V gene is TRBV10-3, the J gene TRBJ2-1; D not certain. The germline gives CDR1 ENHRY, CDR2 SYGVKD. This CDR3 is built from 16 residues. Trimming cost V 10 bases and J 0 bases, with 19 bases left between them. The CDR3 region has the DNA TGTGCCACGAGTGCTGGGCGGACCAGCTCCTACAATGAGCAGTTCTTC. It yields the protein CATSAGRTSSYNEQFF.

This chain connects TRBV5-1 to TRBJ1-4; possibly TRBD1 for D (6 bases). CDR1 and CDR2 (germline): SGHRS, YFSETQ. The length of the CDR3 is 15 residues. Deletions cut 0 bases from V and 3 bases from J, with 9 bases between. CDR3 loop: CASSLGQGPNEKLFF. As DNA, the CDR3 is TGCGCCAGCAGCTTGGGGCAGGGGCCTAATGAAAAACTGTTTTTT. Full variable domain (outside the CDR3, taken from reference TRBV5-1 and TRBJ1-4): KAGVTQTPRYLIKTRGQQVTLSCSPISGHRSVSWYQQTPGQGLQFLFEYFSETQRNKGNFPGRFSGRQFSNSRSEMNVSTLELGDSALYLCASSLGQGPNEKLFFGSGTQLSVL.

The chain links TRBV6-5 to TRBJ2-7; 8 bases map to TRBD1. CDR3 length: 16 amino acids. J gave up 1 base and V 4 bases, and 9 bases lay outside the gene matches. Germline V gene lookup returns CDR1 MNHEY and CDR2 SVGAGI. Here the CDR3 reads CASSSPTTGVSYEQYF. CDR3 in DNA: TGTGCCAGCAGTTCTCCAACGACAGGGGTGTCCTACGAGCAGTACTTC.

This sequence joins TRBV7-6 and TRBJ2-6; D ambiguous. Trimming pared 10 bases from V and 1 base from J, leaving 26 bases between. This CDR3 is 19 amino acids long. Germline lookup yields CDR1 SGHVS and CDR2 FNYEAQ. CDR3 bases: TGTGCCACCTTCCCGCTGCCCGACCCGACCCTATCTGGGGCCAACGTCCTGACTTTC. Residues: CATFPLPDPTLSGANVLTF. Using reference TRBV7-6 and TRBJ2-6 for the parts outside the CDR3, the full variable domain is GAGVSQSPRYKVTKRGQDVALRCDPISGHVSLYWYRQALGQGPEFLTYFNYEAQQDKSGLPNDRFSAERPEGSISTLTIQRTEQRDSAMYRCATFPLPDPTLSGANVLTFGAGSRLTVL.

J is TRBJ2-3 and V is TRBV27; 7 nucleotides align to TRBD2. The CDR3 length is 13 residues. The V gene end was trimmed by 7 bases and the J gene end by 4 bases; junction bases not matched to a gene: 5. The germline CDR1 and CDR2 sequences are MNHEY and SMNVEV (reference sequence). CDR3 loop: CASINREADTQYF. The CDR3 coding sequence is TGTGCCAGCATTAATCGGGAGGCAGATACGCAGTATTTT.

This clone appeared a few times. This chain connects TRBV5-6 to TRBJ2-3; TRBD2 matches 7 bases. Germline V gene lookup returns CDR1 SGHDT and CDR2 YYEEEE. V trimming: 2 bases; J trimming: 3 bases; junction bases outside the gene matches: 3. CDR3 length: 14 residues. For the CDR3, the DNA is TGTGCCAGCAGCTTTACTAGCGCAACAGATACGCAGTATTTT. Amino acid sequence: CASSFTSATDTQYF.